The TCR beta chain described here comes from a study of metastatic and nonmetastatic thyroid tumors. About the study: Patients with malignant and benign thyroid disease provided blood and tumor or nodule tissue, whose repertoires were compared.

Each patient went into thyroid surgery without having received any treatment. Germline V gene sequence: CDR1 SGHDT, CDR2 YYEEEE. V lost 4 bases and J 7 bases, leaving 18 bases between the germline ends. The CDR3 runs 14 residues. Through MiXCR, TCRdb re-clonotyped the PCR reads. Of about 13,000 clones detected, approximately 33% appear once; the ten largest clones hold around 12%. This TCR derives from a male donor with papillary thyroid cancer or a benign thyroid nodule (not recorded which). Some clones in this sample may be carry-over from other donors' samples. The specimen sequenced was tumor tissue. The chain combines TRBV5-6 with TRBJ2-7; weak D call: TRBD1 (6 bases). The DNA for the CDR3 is TGTGCCAGCAGCGGAGGCGCATGGGGGCATGAGCAGTACTTC. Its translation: CASSGGAWGHEQYF.